These 17 T cell receptor beta chains were all obtained from the same sample, sequenced in a study of OX40 agonist ivuxolimab in advanced cancers. Libraries were prepared by immunoSEQ multiplex PCR; TCRdb keeps only in-frame clonotypes and omits some of them. The sample holds about 65,000 clones; around 90% are singletons and the top ten take approximately 1%. Sequenced here: CD4+ or CD8+ T cells sorted from blood, sampled in a trial of the OX40 agonist ivuxolimab. The receptors were sampled from an adult with an advanced solid tumor such as melanoma, head and neck, liver or kidney cancer.

The CDR3 DNA is TGTGCCAGCACCACCCCAGGGCGAGAGACCCAGTACTTC. This translates into CASTTPGRETQYF. The chain is built from TRBV9 and TRBJ2-5, with a tentative D call TRBD1 (5 bases). The CDR3 loop spans 13 amino acids. Looked up from germline, CDR1 is SGDLS and CDR2 is YYNGEE. V was pared by 6 bases and J by 4 bases, with 13 bases between.

This clone showed up just once. The chain has TRBV15 and TRBJ1-5, with D tentatively TRBD1 (5 bases). The CDR3 length is 16 residues. Germline values: CDR1 LNHNV, CDR2 YYDKDF (reference sequence). With 3 bases removed from V and 4 bases from J, the gap between germline ends came to 16 bases. CDR3 sequence reads: CATSRARDRPNQPQHF. In DNA form, the CDR3 reads TGTGCCACCAGCAGGGCCCGGGACCGTCCAAATCAGCCCCAGCATTTT.

This clone was seen a single time. The CDR3 carries no conserved terminal phenylalanine or tryptophan, so it likely arises from a read error. The chain has TRBV30 and TRBJ1-1, with D uncertain. Trimming cost V 4 bases and J 2 bases, with 17 bases left between them. The length of the CDR3 is 15 residues. The germline V gene encodes CDR1 GTSNPN and CDR2 SVGIG (reference sequence). This CDR3 is CAWTPRLSSNTEAFS. In DNA, the CDR3 is TGTGCCTGGACCCCAAGACTGAGCTCCAACACTGAAGCTTTCTCT.

The chain couples TRBV6-1 to TRBJ1-2; 9 bases map to TRBD1. Trimming cost V 6 bases and J 0 bases; bases outside gene matches: 5. This CDR3 has 15 amino acids. Germline loops: CDR1 MNHNS, CDR2 SASEGT. The CDR3 nucleotides are TGTGCCAGCAGGCGACAGGGGGGTACTAACTATGGCTACACCTTC. Translated: CASRRQGGTNYGYTF.

The chain employs TRBV5-4 and TRBJ2-1, with TRBD2 matching 11 bases. The germline V gene encodes CDR1 SGHNT and CDR2 YYREEE (reference sequence). The trim removed 0 bases at V and 5 bases at J, leaving 4 bases unmatched. This CDR3 region has 16 residues. Written as DNA, the CDR3 is TGTGCCAGCAGCTTGGACGGACTAGCGGGCCACAATGAGCAGTTCTTC. This codes for CASSLDGLAGHNEQFF.

This clone was detected once. The chain uses TRBV5-1 and TRBJ2-3; 8 bases are shared with TRBD2. Unmatched junction bases numbered 4, after V lost 2 bases and J lost 2 bases. The length of the CDR3 is 15 residues. In germline, CDR1 is SGHRS, CDR2 YFSETQ. In DNA, the CDR3 is TGCGCCAGCAGCTTCGGGGGGGTGACCACAGATACGCAGTATTTT. Translation: CASSFGGVTTDTQYF.

J is TRBJ2-1 and V is TRBV7-9; 16 bases align to TRBD2. V lost 5 bases, J lost 13 bases, and 11 bases stayed unmatched. CDR3 length equals 16 residues. The V gene's germline CDR1 is SEHNR and CDR2 FQNEAQ (reference sequence). CDR3 coding DNA: TGTGCCAGCAGCCCAGCCGGGACTAGCGGGGGGGCCCGTCAGTTCTTC. Residues: CASSPAGTSGGARQFF.

The chain is built from TRBV2 and TRBJ1-4; D is unclear. With 4 bases removed from V and 14 bases from J, the gap between germline ends came to 23 bases. Germline CDR1 SNHLY, CDR2 FYNNEI. The CDR3 has 15 amino acids. The DNA for the CDR3 is TGTGCCAGCAGTGGTACTAAGAGGGCCCTTGCGGGGCTGTTTTTT. Protein: CASSGTKRALAGLFF.

The chain recombines TRBV5-6 with TRBJ1-2; the match to TRBD1 covers 8 bases. Germline V lookup: CDR1 SGHDT, CDR2 YYEEEE. J lost 4 bases, V lost 4 bases, and 6 bases had no gene match. This CDR3 comprises 14 residues. This CDR3 reads CASSRSTGAYGYTF. The CDR3, as DNA: TGTGCCAGCAGCCGATCGACAGGGGCCTATGGCTACACCTTC.

This CDR3 is CASSKDRDVQPQHF. The DNA for the CDR3 is TGTGCCAGCAGCAAAGACAGGGACGTTCAGCCCCAGCATTTT. This chain connects TRBV7-6 to TRBJ1-5; 7 bases align to TRBD1. Germline lookup yields CDR1 SGHVS and CDR2 FNYEAQ. This CDR3 comprises 14 residues. Germline trimming cut 5 bases from V and 6 bases from J; bases unmatched to any gene: 7.

This clone was seen only a few times. V is TRBV5-1 and J is TRBJ1-2; D is ambiguous. The CDR3 covers 13 residues. Trimming took off 7 bases at V and 4 bases at J, with 14 bases between the two ends. The germline V gene encodes CDR1 SGHRS and CDR2 YFSETQ. In DNA, the CDR3 is TGCGCCAGCCGTGAGAATGCAGCCTATGGCTACACCTTC. As protein: CASRENAAYGYTF.

The V call is TRBV4-2, the J call TRBJ2-2, with 12 bases matching TRBD2. The V segment lost 1 base and the J segment 4 bases; nucleotides outside the gene matches: 4. CDR1 and CDR2 from the germline V gene are LGHNA and YNFKEQ. The CDR3 is 17 residues long. The CDR3 here is CASSQALAGGPTGELFF. As DNA, the CDR3 is TGTGCCAGCAGCCAAGCTCTAGCGGGGGGGCCCACCGGGGAGCTGTTTTTT.

The rearrangement joins TRBV19 to TRBJ2-1; 8 bases line up with TRBD1. This CDR3 is built from 16 residues. Germline loops: CDR1 LNHDA, CDR2 SQIVND (reference sequence). Trimming cost V 3 bases and J 4 bases; bases outside gene matches: 8. This CDR3 reads CASSMVRTGKYNEQFF. The CDR3 coding sequence is TGTGCCAGTAGTATGGTAAGGACAGGGAAATACAATGAGCAGTTCTTC.

The chain uses TRBV6-1 and TRBJ1-1; no reliable D call. The length of the CDR3 is 12 residues. Germline V CDR1 and CDR2: MNHNS, SASEGT. The V and J ends lost 5 bases and 7 bases respectively, with 11 bases between them. This CDR3 is CASSSLTLEAFF. DNA of the CDR3: TGTGCCAGCAGTTCGCTGACCCTTGAAGCTTTCTTT.

V gene TRBV19 combines with J gene TRBJ1-5; D is perhaps TRBD1 (5 bases). This CDR3 comprises 16 residues. CDR1 and CDR2 from the germline V gene are LNHDA and SQIVND (reference sequence). Trimming cost V 3 bases and J 1 base, with 13 bases left between them. The CDR3 DNA is TGTGCCAGTAGTATTGGCGGGACTGTCAGCAATCAGCCCCAGCATTTT. Residues: CASSIGGTVSNQPQHF. Drawing the rest from reference TRBV19 and TRBJ1-5, the complete variable domain is DGGITQSPKYLFRKEGQNVTLSCEQNLNHDAMYWYRQDPGQGLRLIYYSQIVNDFQKGDIAEGYSVSREKKESFPLTVTSAQKNPTAFYLCASSIGGTVSNQPQHFGDGTRLSIL.

This chain uses TRBV19 with TRBJ2-4; 10 bases are a match to TRBD1. Per the germline V gene, CDR1 is LNHDA and CDR2 is SQIVND (reference sequence). V lost 4 bases to trimming and J lost 4 bases; unmatched junction nucleotides: 7. This CDR3 spans 16 amino acids. CDR3 loop: CASSTTGTGAKNIQYF. Written as DNA, the CDR3 is TGTGCCAGTAGTACAACCGGGACAGGGGCGAAAAACATTCAGTACTTC.

The chain's CDR3 is CASSQDRDTEAFF. In nucleotides, the CDR3 is TGCGCCAGCAGCCAAGACAGGGACACTGAAGCTTTCTTT. This chain links TRBV4-1 with TRBJ1-1, with D perhaps TRBD1 (5 bases). Germline V gives CDR1 MGHRA, CDR2 YSYEKL. There are 13 residues in the CDR3. V was trimmed by 0 bases and J by 3 bases, leaving 5 bases between them.